This TCR beta chain derives from a study of blood T cell repertoires in COVID-19. The overall study: COVID-19 samples collected from the United States, Italy and Spain covered acute and convalescent phases. PBMCs, B-cell-depleted T cells, or T cells were the source of the cDNA or gDNA that made up the material.

This clone is a singleton in its sample. The CDR3 is made up of 16 amino acids. Per germline, CDR1 GTSNPN and CDR2 SVGIG (reference sequence). After removal of 0 bases from V and 0 bases from J, the junction contained 3 bases not matched to a gene. In the authors' methods: Using reference gene primer amplification, nucleated cell counts were estimated. The data were produced by immunoSEQ multiplex PCR, yet TCRdb's version contains in-frame clones alone and is incomplete. The V and J calls and clone size are taken from that table; D and trimming were inferred from the DNA. The top ten hold 6.3% of the sample, which has 90,000 to 100,000 clones, approximately 83% seen once.

Material: peripheral blood. The TCR comes from a man in his fifties or sixties with acute or convalescent COVID-19. This chain links TRBV30 with TRBJ1-1, with 11 bases identical to TRBD1. The CDR3 spells CAWSVGTGGMNTEAFF. The CDR3 DNA reads TGTGCCTGGAGTGTGGGGACAGGGGGGATGAACACTGAAGCTTTCTTT.